The 13 T cell receptor beta chains below were found in one sample sequenced in a study of identifying expanded T cells in peripheral blood. The repertoire was sequenced with immunoSEQ multiplex PCR; TCRdb's copy has only in-frame clones and lacks some. The sample lists 95,000 to 100,000 clones; around 90% were seen once. Sequencing was carried out using blood. The receptor set was obtained from a person between 18 and 70 years old in good health.

The gene calls are TRBV5-1 and TRBJ2-3, with D hard to call. CDR1 and CDR2 (germline): SGHRS, YFSETQ. The CDR3 spans 14 residues. V lost 4 bases and J 5 bases, leaving 14 bases between the germline ends. CDR3 protein: CASSGPRVGDTQYF. In DNA form, the CDR3 reads TGCGCCAGCAGCGGACCCCGAGTAGGAGATACGCAGTATTTT.

The gene calls are TRBV19 and TRBJ2-1; D may be TRBD1 (5 bases). The CDR3 consists of 12 residues. Germline values: CDR1 LNHDA, CDR2 SQIVND (reference sequence). Trimming cost V 4 bases and J 8 bases, with 9 bases left between them. CDR3 DNA sequence: TGTGCCAGTAGTACAGGGATCGATGAGCAGTTCTTC. Translated, it gives CASSTGIDEQFF.

The V call is TRBV28, the J call TRBJ2-7; TRBD1 is a possible D gene (6 bases). V was shortened by 5 bases and J by 0 bases, with 14 bases between the two germline ends. CDR1 and CDR2 from the germline V gene are MDHEN and SYDVKM. The CDR3 has 15 residues. Written as DNA, the CDR3 is TGTGCCAGCAGTCCCCCAGGGGCCCTCTCCTACGAGCAGTACTTC. Translated, it gives CASSPPGALSYEQYF.

The V call is TRBV5-6, the J call TRBJ2-3; possibly TRBD2 for D (7 bases). Deletions cut 3 bases from V and 1 base from J, with 12 bases between. The CDR3 has 15 amino acids. Looked up from germline, CDR1 is SGHDT and CDR2 is YYEEEE. The CDR3 protein is CASSWGGRGTDTQYF. For the CDR3, the DNA is TGTGCCAGCAGCTGGGGGGGGCGTGGCACAGATACGCAGTATTTT.

The chain employs TRBV28 and TRBJ2-2; tentatively, D is TRBD1 (6 bases). The CDR3 covers 15 residues. V was cut by 8 bases and J by 1 base, with 14 bases left in between. CDR1 MDHEN and CDR2 SYDVKM come from the germline V gene. CDR3 sequence reads: CASSRQVLNTGELFF. For the CDR3, the DNA is TGTGCCAGCTCCCGACAGGTGCTGAACACCGGGGAGCTGTTTTTT. Full variable domain (outside the CDR3, taken from reference TRBV28 and TRBJ2-2): DVKVTQSSRYLVKRTGEKVFLECVQDMDHENMFWYRQDPGLGLRLIYFSYDVKMKEKGDIPEGYSVSREKKERFSLILESASTNQTSMYLCASSRQVLNTGELFFGEGSRLTVL.

The J gene is TRBJ2-2, the V gene TRBV29-1; tentatively, D is TRBD2 (5 bases). The germline gives CDR1 SQVTM, CDR2 ANQGSEA. Trimming took off 6 bases at V and 0 bases at J, with 14 bases between the two ends. The CDR3 spans 15 residues. The CDR3 DNA reads TGCAGCGTCCCGGCGGGCAGCGCGAACACCGGGGAGCTGTTTTTT. This encodes CSVPAGSANTGELFF.

The chain is built from TRBV18 and TRBJ2-2; D unclear. The CDR3 extends over 15 amino acids. Germline V gene sequence: CDR1 KGHSH, CDR2 LQKENI. Trimming cost V 3 bases and J 2 bases, with 10 bases left between them. CDR3 bases: TGTGCCAGCTCACCGCCTAGTAGTAACACCGGGGAGCTGTTTTTT. This translates into CASSPPSSNTGELFF.

This clone was detected only a few times. The chain recombines TRBV2 with TRBJ2-7, with TRBD2 as a possible D gene (5 bases). This CDR3 has 15 residues. V was pared by 6 bases and J by 0 bases, with 15 bases between. The V gene's germline CDR1 is SNHLY and CDR2 FYNNEI. The CDR3 loop reads CASSELAGGSYEQYF. CDR3 nucleotides: TGTGCCAGCAGCGAACTTGCAGGAGGCTCCTACGAGCAGTACTTC.

J is TRBJ1-3 and V is TRBV19, with D hard to call. Trimming pared 3 bases from V and 0 bases from J, leaving 9 bases between. Germline CDR1 reads LNHDA; CDR2 reads SQIVND (reference sequence). The CDR3 is 15 amino acids. Here the CDR3 reads CASSIIQSSGNTIYF. CDR3 in DNA: TGTGCCAGTAGTATCATTCAGAGCTCTGGAAACACCATATATTTT.

The chain links TRBV5-1 to TRBJ2-1; 10 positions match TRBD2. V lost 5 bases to trimming and J lost 5 bases; unmatched junction nucleotides: 13. The CDR3 length is 17 residues. Germline V lookup: CDR1 SGHRS, CDR2 YFSETQ. CDR3 in DNA: TGCGCCAGCAGATATTACCCAGCGGGGGGGGGAGACAATGAGCAGTTCTTC. Translation gives CASRYYPAGGGDNEQFF. Supplemented by reference TRBV5-1 and TRBJ2-1, the full variable domain reads KAGVTQTPRYLIKTRGQQVTLSCSPISGHRSVSWYQQTPGQGLQFLFEYFSETQRNKGNFPGRFSGRQFSNSRSEMNVSTLELGDSALYLCASRYYPAGGGDNEQFFGPGTRLTVL.

This rearrangement joins TRBV7-8 to TRBJ2-7; either TRBD1 or TRBD2 may supply D (5 bases each). Trimming removed 5 bases from V and 2 bases from J, with 19 bases in between. Germline loops: CDR1 SGHVS, CDR2 FQNEAQ. There are 16 residues in the CDR3. The CDR3 protein is CASSSPGTQPPYEQYF. The CDR3 DNA reads as TGTGCCAGCAGCAGCCCCGGGACCCAACCCCCCTACGAGCAGTACTTC.

The chain couples TRBV5-6 to TRBJ1-2; 8 nucleotides agree with TRBD1. The CDR3 extends over 16 amino acids. V lost 4 bases, J lost 2 bases, and 10 bases stayed unmatched. CDR1 and CDR2 (germline): SGHDT, YYEEEE. CDR3 region: CASSPGQGRPNYGYTF. CDR3 sequence (DNA): TGTGCCAGCAGCCCCGGACAGGGCAGGCCCAACTATGGCTACACCTTC.

The J gene is TRBJ2-3, the V gene TRBV25-1; D is ambiguous. This CDR3 region has 12 residues. Germline values: CDR1 MGHDK, CDR2 SYGVNS. Trimming shortened V by 4 bases and J by 4 bases, and 6 bases separated the two germline ends. The CDR3 coding sequence is TGTGCCAGCAGTGTAGGGTCAGATACGCAGTATTTT. It is translated as CASSVGSDTQYF.